This TCR beta chain was captured by sequencing in a study of T cell repertoires in cytomegalovirus infection (dated by TCRdb to the late 2010s). Regarding the research as a whole: The peptide stimulations were aimed at well-studied HLA-B-restricted epitopes as well as recently identified HLA-C-restricted CMV epitopes, whose presentation resists viral immunomodulation. Donor HLA type was relevant to the analysis, as public TCR beta signatures indicated carriage of CMV infection together with the matching HLA type. Broader findings and caveats from the paper: The ex vivo response was dominated by HLA-C-restricted CMV-specific TCR beta clonotypes, and the single most frequent clonotype in two of eight donors was supplied by these HLA-C-restricted clonotypes. Carriers of CMV infection plus the relevant HLA type were discriminated by the cumulative frequency of public TCR beta family members in the study cohort and in an independent roughly 340-donor cohort.

TCRdb lists the instrument as Illumina HiSeq 1500. TCRdb passed the public sequencing reads through fastp at Q25 and MiXCR, retaining productive beta sequences. For every CDR3 protein sequence, its rows merge into one entry that carries the most common genes and DNA. The sample table records about 570,000 distinct CDR3 sequences; about 40% of these occur just once. About 46% of the sample is in the top ten clones. This clonotype was seen a handful of times. Its recognized antigen is unknown. Base-call qualities are not available, and no considerably larger clone is one nucleotide away. Per the publication, the treatment or condition label means: in vitro stimulation with specific CMV peptide epitopes to enrich CMV-specific T cells. For this chain, trimming is 1 base at the V end and 2 bases at the J end, and the number of junction bases without a gene match is 5. The CDR3 numbers 15 residues from cysteine through phenylalanine. Solely the CDR3 DNA is kept, with 45 bases framed from the first base. Per the germline V gene, SGHTA is the CDR1 and FQGNSA is the CDR2.

Source: cultured PBMCs, taken from culture after CMV antigen stimulation. The sequence links TRBV7-2 to TRBJ2-7; 7 bases in between match TRBD1. This clonotype originated in a human donor in good health (CMV status not recorded). Some clones in this sample may be carry-over from other donors' samples. DNA sequence: TGTGCCAGCAGCTTAGACGGGGACAGCCCCTACGAGCAGTACTTC. It is translated as CASSLDGDSPYEQYF.